This TCR beta chain was captured in a study of blood T cell repertoires in COVID-19. The wider study: Both acute and convalescent COVID-19 samples were obtained from the United States, Italy and Spain. Sources were T cells, B-cell-depleted T cells, or PBMCs; the material itself was cDNA or gDNA.

For this clone: Within the sample, other DNA sequences also encode this same CDR3.

Methods used by the authors: Nucleated cell number was recorded as an estimate derived from reference gene primer amplification. TCRdb's table, derived via immunoSEQ multiplex PCR, lists solely in-frame clones and lacks some. That table supplies the V and J calls and clone size; D and trimming were determined from the DNA. Of 81,000 or so clones listed, approximately 91% are singletons. With 1 base clipped from V and 4 bases from J, the junction kept 1 base outside the gene matches. This CDR3 has 15 amino acids. From germline, CDR1 is SGDLS and CDR2 YYNGEE. Sequences were obtained from peripheral blood. The source of this sequence is a man aged 65 to 85 with active or convalescent COVID-19. V is TRBV9 and J is TRBJ2-3; TRBD2 matches at 12 bases. The CDR3 DNA follows: TGTGCCAGCAGCGTACTAGCGGGGGGGGCAGATACGCAGTATTTT. It yields the protein CASSVLAGGADTQYF.